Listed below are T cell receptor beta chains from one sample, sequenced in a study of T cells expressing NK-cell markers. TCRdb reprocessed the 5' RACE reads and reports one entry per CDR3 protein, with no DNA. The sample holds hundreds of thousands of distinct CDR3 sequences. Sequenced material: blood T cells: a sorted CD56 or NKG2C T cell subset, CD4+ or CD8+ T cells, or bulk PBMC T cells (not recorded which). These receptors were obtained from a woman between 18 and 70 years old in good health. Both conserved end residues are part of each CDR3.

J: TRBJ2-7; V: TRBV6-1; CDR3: CASRGQGVYEQYF
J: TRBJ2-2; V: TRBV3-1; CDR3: CASSQVSGTGELFF
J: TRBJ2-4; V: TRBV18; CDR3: CASSRVGSTKNIQYF
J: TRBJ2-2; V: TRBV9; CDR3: CASSAYDVLSTGELFF
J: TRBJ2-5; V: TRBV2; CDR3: CASNRDRGQETQYF
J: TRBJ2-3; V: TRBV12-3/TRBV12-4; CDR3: CASKPGAVDTQYF
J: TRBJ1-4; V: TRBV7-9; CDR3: CASRHGGNEKLFF
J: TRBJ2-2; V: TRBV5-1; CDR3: CASSTEWNTGELFF
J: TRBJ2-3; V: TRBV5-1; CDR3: CASSSGNEVPSAQYF
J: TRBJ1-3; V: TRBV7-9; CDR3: CASRPTGGAGNTIYF
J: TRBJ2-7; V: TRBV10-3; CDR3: CAIMGGSPPYEQYF
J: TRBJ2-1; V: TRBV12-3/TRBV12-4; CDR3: CASTHRTSEMSEQFF
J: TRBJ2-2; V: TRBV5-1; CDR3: CASSFDTQNTGELFF
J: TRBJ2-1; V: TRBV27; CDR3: CASRPTGGNEQFF
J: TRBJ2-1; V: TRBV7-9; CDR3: CASSKTSSGILYNEQFF
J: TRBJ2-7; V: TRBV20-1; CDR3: CSARRAGRSDEQYF
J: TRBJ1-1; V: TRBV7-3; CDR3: CASSRQGMNTEAFF
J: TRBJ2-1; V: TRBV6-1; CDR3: CASSGAGITNEQFF
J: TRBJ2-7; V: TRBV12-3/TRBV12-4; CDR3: CATKVMLAGNYEQYF
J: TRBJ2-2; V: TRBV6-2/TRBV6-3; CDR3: CASSYPGANTGELFF
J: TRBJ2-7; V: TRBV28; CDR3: CASSFSPLGAYEQYF
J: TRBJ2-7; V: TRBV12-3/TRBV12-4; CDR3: CASSLVTSGSGEQYF
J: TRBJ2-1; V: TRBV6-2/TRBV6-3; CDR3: CASSRPGTLGDEQFF
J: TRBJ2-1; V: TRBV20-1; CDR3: CSANSGRSYNEQFF
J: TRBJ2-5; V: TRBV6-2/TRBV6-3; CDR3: CASSYPGGVRETQYF
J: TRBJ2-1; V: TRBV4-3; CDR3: CASSQLAGGRNEQFF
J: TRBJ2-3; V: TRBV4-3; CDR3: CASSQDWRAGPLKQYF
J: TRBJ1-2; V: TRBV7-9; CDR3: CASSLIEYGYTF
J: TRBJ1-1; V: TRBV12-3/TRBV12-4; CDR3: CASSMTDTEAFF
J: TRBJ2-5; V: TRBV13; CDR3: CASSLFEVEERERETQYF
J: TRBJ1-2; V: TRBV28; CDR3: CASRQGVGYTF
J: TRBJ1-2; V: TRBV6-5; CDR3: CASSYLTLGGYTF
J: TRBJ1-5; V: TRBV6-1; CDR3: CATRPGGGQPQHF
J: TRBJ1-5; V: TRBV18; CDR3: CASSPLVDQPQHF
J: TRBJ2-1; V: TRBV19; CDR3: CASSKRDGNNEQFF
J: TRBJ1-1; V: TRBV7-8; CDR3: CASSKTGLNTEAFF
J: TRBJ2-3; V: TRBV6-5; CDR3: CASSDSGITDTQYF
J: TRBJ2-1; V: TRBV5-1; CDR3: CASRGGTSGYNEQFF
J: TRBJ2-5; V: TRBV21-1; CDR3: CASLGQGSGETQYF
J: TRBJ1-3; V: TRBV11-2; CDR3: CASSLVGLSGNTIYF
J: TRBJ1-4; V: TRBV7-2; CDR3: CASSLVINEKLFF
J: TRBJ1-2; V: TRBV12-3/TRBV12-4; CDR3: CASSFLTGAANYGYTF
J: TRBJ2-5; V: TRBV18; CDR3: CASSPGRYWEETQYF
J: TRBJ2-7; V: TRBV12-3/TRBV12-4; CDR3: CASSSRTSAAWGYEQYF
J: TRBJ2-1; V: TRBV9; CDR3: CPHSGRHLNEQFF
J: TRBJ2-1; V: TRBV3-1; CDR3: CASSQGTSGSTEQFF
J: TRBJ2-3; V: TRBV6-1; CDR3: CASSELAGGGTDTQYF
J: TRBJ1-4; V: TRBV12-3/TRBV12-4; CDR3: CASSFWGAGGEKLFF
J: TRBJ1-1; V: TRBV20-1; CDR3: CSAGGQAEAFF
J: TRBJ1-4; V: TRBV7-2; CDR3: CASSFGGNEKLFF
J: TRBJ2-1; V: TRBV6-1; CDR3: CASRQPDPYYNEQFF
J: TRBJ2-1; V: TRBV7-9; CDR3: CASSGLGSGDEQFF
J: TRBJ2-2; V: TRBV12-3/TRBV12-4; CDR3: CASSQIGRNTGELFF
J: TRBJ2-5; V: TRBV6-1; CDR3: CASSRRDRGQETQYF
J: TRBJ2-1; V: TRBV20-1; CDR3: CSARETPGEDEQFF
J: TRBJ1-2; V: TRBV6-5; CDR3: CASTYRGLRDGYTF
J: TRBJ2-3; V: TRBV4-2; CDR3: CASSQEGQAGKTPDTQYF